A selection of T cell receptor beta chains follows, all from one sample in a study of T cell repertoires in cytomegalovirus infection. Via MiXCR, TCRdb re-called the reads, giving one row per CDR3 protein. The sample gives roughly 320,000 distinct CDR3 sequences, around 9.1% of which show up once; approximately 2.3% is in the top ten. Input material: PBMCs. The origin of the receptors is a human donor in good health (CMV status not recorded). Some clones in this sample may be carry-over from other donors' samples. Both conserved end residues are part of each CDR3. D genes are given only for firm matches. Clone size is not always given. Where it is, it says once, few, many or a class for expanded clones.

j_gene | d_gene | abundance | v_gene | CDR3nt | CDR3aa
TRBJ2-5 | - | - | TRBV28 | TGTGCCAGCAGTTTGGCAGGGGTTGGAGAGACCCAGTACTTC | CASSLAGVGETQYF
TRBJ1-1 | - | many | TRBV10-2 | TGCGCCAGCTCCGCGGCGCACCGCACTGAAGCTTTCTTT | CASSAAHRTEAFF
TRBJ1-1 | TRBD1 | - | TRBV4-2 | TGTGCCAGCAGCCAAGAGGGTTCCGGGACAGCCTACACTGAAGCTTTCTTT | CASSQEGSGTAYTEAFF
TRBJ2-7 | TRBD1 | - | TRBV20-1 | TGCAGTGCTTCGACAGGGGTTAACGAGCAGTACTTC | CSASTGVNEQYF
TRBJ2-1 | TRBD1 | many | TRBV6-1 | TGTGCCAGCAGTGAAGGGACAGGTCGGAACAATGAGCAGTTCTTC | CASSEGTGRNNEQFF
TRBJ1-1 | - | many | TRBV4-3 | TGCGCCAGCAGCCAAGTCGAGGGGCAATTGAACACTGAAGCTTTCTTT | CASSQVEGQLNTEAFF
TRBJ2-1 | - | many | TRBV7-2 | TGTGCCAGCAGCTCAGGTAGGCAAAATGAGCAGTTCTTC | CASSSGRQNEQFF
TRBJ2-3 | - | many | TRBV6-2/TRBV6-3 | TGTGCCAGCAGTTCAGGGACCCCAGATACGCAGTATTTT | CASSSGTPDTQYF
TRBJ2-1 | TRBD2 | many | TRBV20-1 | TGCAGTGCTACCCCCGGGACTAGCGAACGGGAGCAGTTCTTC | CSATPGTSEREQFF
TRBJ1-2 | - | many | TRBV10-2 | TGCGCCAGCAGTGAGAGGGCCATCTATGGCTACACCTTC | CASSERAIYGYTF
TRBJ1-2 | TRBD1 | many | TRBV28 | TGTGCCAGCAGTTCCGACAGGGAGGCTGGCTACACCTTC | CASSSDREAGYTF
TRBJ2-6 | - | many | TRBV20-1 | TGCAGTGTTCCCCTCCCTAGCACCTCTGGGGCCAACGTCCTGACTTTC | CSVPLPSTSGANVLTF
TRBJ1-5 | - | few | TRBV28 | TGTGCCTACCTCTCCGGGACCGCTGACAAGCCCCAGCATTTT | CAYLSGTADKPQHF
TRBJ2-6 | - | few | TRBV7-9 | TGTGCCAGCAGCTTAGTAAGGGCTGGGGCCAACGTCCTGACTTTC | CASSLVRAGANVLTF
TRBJ2-1 | TRBD2 | many | TRBV12-3/TRBV12-4 | TGTGCCAGCAGTCAGGGACTAGCGGGAGGCAATGAGCAGTTCTTC | CASSQGLAGGNEQFF
TRBJ1-5 | TRBD1 | many | TRBV19 | TGTGCCAGTAGTACCCGGGACAGGGTGATTCAGCCCCAGCATTTT | CASSTRDRVIQPQHF
TRBJ1-2 | - | - | TRBV29-1 | TGCAGCGTTGAAGACAGCCCTAACTATGGCTACACCTTC | CSVEDSPNYGYTF
TRBJ2-1 | - | many | TRBV20-1 | TGCAGTGCTAGAGCCTCTACCAGCTCCTACAATGAGCAGTTCTTC | CSARASTSSYNEQFF
TRBJ1-5 | TRBD1 | many | TRBV20-1 | TGCAGTGCGCGTGCAGGGGGTTTAGTCAATCAGCCCCAGCATTTT | CSARAGGLVNQPQHF
TRBJ2-2 | TRBD1 | few | TRBV15 | TGTGCCACCAGCAGAGCGGGACAGGGGGCGAAAGGGGAGCTGTTTTTT | CATSRAGQGAKGELFF
TRBJ2-7 | TRBD2 | few | TRBV20-1 | TGCAGTGCTTCGACTAGCGGGGGTTCCTACGAGCAGTACTTC | CSASTSGGSYEQYF
TRBJ2-5 | TRBD2 | many | TRBV28 | TGTGCCAGCAGTAACCTCCCTGGGACTAGCGGGGTGATCGTAAGGGAGACCCAGTACTTC | CASSNLPGTSGVIVRETQYF
TRBJ2-5 | - | many | TRBV20-1 | TGCAGTGCTAACAATCAAGAGACCCAGTACTTC | CSANNQETQYF
TRBJ1-1 | - | - | TRBV19 | TGTGCCAGTCACCCCGGGGGGGGTATGAACACTGAAGCTTTCTTT | CASHPGGGMNTEAFF
TRBJ2-4 | - | - | TRBV5-1 | TGCGCCAGCAGCTTAGGTCCAGGGCCCCAAAACATTCAGTACTTC | CASSLGPGPQNIQYF
TRBJ2-2 | - | many | TRBV7-8 | TGTGCCACCTTTAACACCGGGGAGCTGTTTTTT | CATFNTGELFF
TRBJ2-1 | TRBD2 | once | TRBV18 | TGTGCCAGCTCACCCTCGGGGACTAGACCTTACAATGAGCAGTTCTTC | CASSPSGTRPYNEQFF
TRBJ1-1 | - | few | TRBV28 | TGTGCCAGCAACTCAGGGGTTAACACTGAAGCTTTCTTT | CASNSGVNTEAFF
TRBJ2-3 | - | few | TRBV29-1 | TGCAGCGTTGAACCATTTTGGACAACTAGCACAGATACGCAGTATTTT | CSVEPFWTTSTDTQYF
TRBJ2-1 | TRBD1 | many | TRBV12-3/TRBV12-4 | TGTGCCAGCAGTTACGGGACAGGGGGAATGAATGAGCAGTTCTTC | CASSYGTGGMNEQFF
TRBJ2-1 | TRBD2 | many | TRBV4-2 | TGTGCCAGCAGCCAAGACGGACTAGTTTTCGGGAATGAGCAGTTCTTC | CASSQDGLVFGNEQFF